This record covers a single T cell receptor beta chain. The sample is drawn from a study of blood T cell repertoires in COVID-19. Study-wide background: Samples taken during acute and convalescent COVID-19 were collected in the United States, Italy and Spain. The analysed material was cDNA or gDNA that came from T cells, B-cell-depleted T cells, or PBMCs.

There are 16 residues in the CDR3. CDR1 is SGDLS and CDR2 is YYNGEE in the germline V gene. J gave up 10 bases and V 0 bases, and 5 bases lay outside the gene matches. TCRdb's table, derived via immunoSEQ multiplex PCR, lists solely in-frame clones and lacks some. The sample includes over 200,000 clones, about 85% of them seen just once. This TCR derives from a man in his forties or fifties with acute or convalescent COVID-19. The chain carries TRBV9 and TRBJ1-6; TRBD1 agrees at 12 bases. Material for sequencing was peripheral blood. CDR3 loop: CASSVEGTGGISPLHF. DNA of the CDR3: TGTGCCAGCAGCGTAGAAGGGACAGGGGGCATCTCACCCCTCCACTTT.